These 28 T cell receptor beta chains were sequenced from one sample in a study of molecular identifiers for immune sequencing clone quantification listed by TCRdb under 2018. Library generation was performed with PCR. Sequencing relied on an Illumina HiSeq 4000. TCRdb reprocessing: public reads trimmed at Q25 with fastp, clones called with MiXCR, in-frame beta chains kept. A single entry per CDR3 protein holds the most common genes and DNA from its merged rows. The sample records approximately 37,000 distinct CDR3 sequences, less than 20% of which are singletons. The ten largest clonotypes hold under 1.3% of the sample. Source material: naive CD8+ T cells from blood, with Jurkat cell RNA spiked in. This specimen's cell subset or site label, interpreted: FACS-sorted CD8+CD4-CCR7+CD45RA+ naive T cells. The receptors stem from a human donor in good health. Some libraries in this study had Jurkat cell RNA spiked in.

At least ten counts were recorded for this clonotype. The chain is built from TRBV28 and TRBJ2-3; 10 nucleotides match TRBD2. Germline values: CDR1 MDHEN, CDR2 SYDVKM. This CDR3 has 15 amino acids. Trimming at V came to 3 bases and at J to 4 bases, leaving 4 bases not matched to a gene. In DNA, the CDR3 is TGTGCCAGCAGTTTCCTAGCGGGAGCTTCAGATACGCAGTATTTT. It translates to CASSFLAGASDTQYF.

This clonotype was recorded at least ten times. The chain is built from TRBV27 and TRBJ2-7; 10 bases align to TRBD1. In germline, CDR1 is MNHEY, CDR2 SMNVEV (reference sequence). The CDR3 loop spans 17 amino acids. Trimming took 2 bases from V and 7 from J; bases not matched to a gene: 14. The CDR3 nucleotides read TGTGCCAGCAGTTTAATTCGCCGGGACAGGGGATCGGGTGAGCAGTACTTC. Translation gives CASSLIRRDRGSGEQYF.

The chain joins TRBV7-9 to TRBJ2-3, with 11 positions matching TRBD2. The CDR3 is made up of 15 amino acids. Germline CDR1 reads SEHNR; CDR2 reads FQNEAQ (reference sequence). V was pared by 6 bases and J by 6 bases, with 8 bases of the junction left unmatched. The DNA of the CDR3 is TGTGCCAGCAGATTTAGCGGGGGGGCCTCGGATACGCAGTATTTT. Translating it yields CASRFSGGASDTQYF. Supplemented by reference TRBV7-9 and TRBJ2-3, the full variable domain reads DTGVSQNPRHKITKRGQNVTFRCDPISEHNRLYWYRQTLGQGPEFLTYFQNEAQLEKSRLLSDRFSAERPKGSFSTLEIQRTEQGDSAMYLCASRFSGGASDTQYFGPGTRLTVL.

This chain connects TRBV19 to TRBJ2-3; D is perhaps TRBD2 (6 bases). V lost 7 bases and J lost 6, with 14 bases in between. This CDR3 has 13 amino acids. From germline, CDR1 is LNHDA and CDR2 SQIVND (reference sequence). The CDR3 reads CASTALSGDTQYF. CDR3 nucleotide sequence: TGTGCCAGTACCGCATTAAGCGGGGATACGCAGTATTTT.

The table lists this clonotype with many counts. J is TRBJ2-3 and V is TRBV6-5, with TRBD2 matching 8 bases. The ends lost 3 bases at V and 4 bases at J; junction bases unmatched: 3. The CDR3 loop spans 14 amino acids. The germline V gene has CDR1 MNHEY and CDR2 SVGAGI. The CDR3 here is CASSYVAGSDTQYF. The CDR3 DNA reads as TGTGCCAGCAGTTATGTAGCGGGGTCAGATACGCAGTATTTT.

At least ten counts were recorded for this clonotype. Written as DNA, the CDR3 is TGTGCCAGTAGTATAGCCTCAGGGGGCGCGAGTTTTACTGAAGCTTTCTTT. Translation: CASSIASGGASFTEAFF. The rearrangement joins TRBV19 to TRBJ1-1, with 8 bases identical to TRBD1. Germline assignment: CDR1 LNHDA and CDR2 SQIVND (reference sequence). Trimming cost V 1 base and J 5 bases; bases outside gene matches: 12. CDR3 size: 17 residues.

The J gene is TRBJ1-3, the V gene TRBV11-2; D gene unclear. V lost 0 bases to trimming and J lost 0 bases, with 18 bases between them. The CDR3 consists of 19 residues. In germline, CDR1 is SGHAT, CDR2 FQNNGV. In DNA form, the CDR3 reads TGTGCCAGCAGCTTAGATGACCTGGGCCTTAGCCTCTCTGGAAACACCATATATTTT. It specifies CASSLDDLGLSLSGNTIYF.

This clonotype was counted at least ten times. The rearrangement joins TRBV18 to TRBJ2-5; D may be TRBD1 (6 bases). Germline-derived CDR1 and CDR2 are KGHSH and LQKENI. The V and J ends lost 6 bases and 2 bases respectively, with 16 bases between them. This CDR3 region has 15 residues. The CDR3 spells CASSRAPGAQETQYF. In DNA, the CDR3 is TGTGCCAGCTCCCGGGCCCCAGGGGCGCAAGAGACCCAGTACTTC.

This clonotype has ten or more counts. The CDR3 loop is CASSRVIGGANVLTF. CDR3 sequence (DNA): TGTGCCAGTAGTCGGGTAATCGGGGGGGCCAACGTCCTGACTTTC. The chain links TRBV19 to TRBJ2-6; D unresolved. CDR3 size: 15 residues. Germline CDR1 and CDR2: LNHDA and SQIVND (reference sequence). V dropped 5 bases and J dropped 4 bases, with 12 bases sitting between them.

This chain connects TRBV7-2 to TRBJ1-1, with 8 bases aligning to TRBD1. Looked up from germline, CDR1 is SGHTA and CDR2 is FQGNSA. Germline trimming cut 6 bases from V and 0 bases from J; bases unmatched to any gene: 9. This CDR3 is built from 16 residues. The CDR3 region is CASRQIGQGMNTEAFF. The CDR3 DNA follows: TGTGCCAGCAGACAAATCGGACAGGGAATGAACACTGAAGCTTTCTTT.

This clonotype was picked up many times. In nucleotides, the CDR3 is TGTGCCAGCAGCCCTCAGGGAGGGTACGAGCAGTACTTC. Its protein is CASSPQGGYEQYF. The genes are TRBV7-6 and TRBJ2-7, with 7 nucleotides matching TRBD2. The CDR3 is 13 amino acids. Trimming cost V 5 bases and J 4 bases; bases outside gene matches: 5. From germline, CDR1 is SGHVS and CDR2 FNYEAQ.

As for this clonotype: This may be a read error, as it is one base from a much larger clone. Because it lacks the conserved phenylalanine or tryptophan at the end, this CDR3 is likely a read error. The V call is TRBV29-1, the J call TRBJ2-7; D possibly corresponds to TRBD2 (6 bases). Germline CDR1 and CDR2: SQVTM and ANQGSEA. The CDR3 is 12 residues long. Between the trimmed V and J ends, which lost 4 bases and 2 bases, there was a span of 9 bases. The CDR3 protein is CSVGGLPYEQYS. DNA for the CDR3: TGCAGCGTTGGGGGACTCCCCTACGAGCAGTACTCC.

This clonotype was counted ten times or more. The chain carries TRBV27 and TRBJ1-1; a possible D gene is TRBD1 (5 bases). This CDR3 comprises 14 residues. Deletions cut 2 bases from V and 5 bases from J, with 12 bases between. Germline V lookup: CDR1 MNHEY, CDR2 SMNVEV (reference sequence). For the CDR3, the DNA is TGTGCCAGCAGTTTAAGTCCGGGGGGGACTGAAGCTTTCTTT. It codes for CASSLSPGGTEAFF.

This clonotype was seen a few times. This chain links TRBV9 with TRBJ2-7, with TRBD1 matching over 8 bases. This CDR3 is built from 15 residues. Germline lookup yields CDR1 SGDLS and CDR2 YYNGEE. Trimming cost V 7 bases and J 4 bases; bases outside gene matches: 13. In DNA, the CDR3 is TGTGCCAGCGGCCCACTTCGGGACAGGTATTACGAGCAGTACTTC. Encoded protein: CASGPLRDRYYEQYF.

V and J are TRBV20-1 and TRBJ2-1, with D maybe TRBD1 (5 bases). This CDR3 comprises 14 residues. With 5 bases removed from V and 6 bases from J, the gap between germline ends came to 17 bases. Germline CDR1 DFQATT, CDR2 SNEGSKA (reference sequence). The CDR3 loop is CSALTDRPANEQFF. The CDR3 coding sequence is TGCAGTGCTTTGACAGACAGACCCGCCAATGAGCAGTTCTTC.

The chain links TRBV29-1 to TRBJ1-1; 11 nucleotides align to TRBD1. The germline V gene encodes CDR1 SQVTM and CDR2 ANQGSEA. This CDR3 has 15 residues. V lost 7 bases to trimming and J lost 8 bases; unmatched junction nucleotides: 15. The CDR3 nucleotides read TGCAGCGCCAAGGACAGGGGGCACACTGTTGGGGAAGCTTTCTTT. This sequence encodes CSAKDRGHTVGEAFF.

This clonotype was observed at least ten times. The V and J genes are TRBV25-1 and TRBJ2-1; a weak D match, TRBD1 (5 bases). Germline V gene sequence: CDR1 MGHDK, CDR2 SYGVNS. V dropped 8 bases and J dropped 8 bases, with 22 bases sitting between them. The CDR3 runs 15 residues. The CDR3 nucleotides are TGTGCCAGCGCCCTGGGGCAGGATGTAGCTTATGAGCAGTTCTTC. Translating it yields CASALGQDVAYEQFF.

This clonotype came up many times. This chain joins TRBV11-2 and TRBJ1-1, with unresolved D. Germline V CDR1 and CDR2: SGHAT, FQNNGV. The CDR3 is 16 residues long. The V and J ends lost 0 bases and 4 bases respectively, with 15 bases between them. The CDR3 coding sequence is TGTGCCAGCAGCTTAGAGATCGGGTCCCCCAGCACTGAAGCTTTCTTT. This encodes CASSLEIGSPSTEAFF.

This clonotype was observed many times. The chain has TRBV4-2 and TRBJ2-3; 10 bases are shared with TRBD2. Trimming took 0 bases from V and 5 from J; bases not matched to a gene: 8. The germline gives CDR1 LGHNA, CDR2 YNFKEQ. This CDR3 region has 17 residues. CDR3 DNA sequence: TGTGCCAGCAGCCAAGATACACAAGCGGGAGGGAGAGATACGCAGTATTTT. It yields the protein CASSQDTQAGGRDTQYF.

At least ten counts were recorded for this clonotype. CDR3 bases: TGTGCCAGCAGCTTCCTTGCCCAAGAGACCCAGTACTTC. Translated, it gives CASSFLAQETQYF. The chain carries TRBV7-6 and TRBJ2-5, with no clear D. Trimming cost V 3 bases and J 1 base, with 6 bases left between them. Germline-derived CDR1 and CDR2 are SGHVS and FNYEAQ. The CDR3 has 13 residues.

There are many counts of this clonotype. This chain joins TRBV11-3 and TRBJ2-7; no clear D. In germline, CDR1 is SGHNT, CDR2 YENEEA. Trimming took 1 base from V and 2 from J, leaving 6 bases between them. The CDR3 runs to 13 residues. The CDR3 sequence is CASSLAPAYEQYF. The CDR3 DNA follows: TGTGCCAGCAGCTTAGCCCCCGCCTACGAGCAGTACTTC.

This clonotype was seen repeatedly, ten times or more. The chain has TRBV4-3 and TRBJ2-2; TRBD1 agrees at 9 bases. The CDR3 has 15 residues. V lost 4 bases, J lost 5 bases, and 5 bases stayed unmatched. CDR1 is LGHNA and CDR2 is YSLEER in the germline V gene. DNA for the CDR3: TGCGCCAGCAGCCCCGGGACAGGGTCAACCGGGGAGCTGTTTTTT. Encoded protein: CASSPGTGSTGELFF.

This clonotype was seen at least ten times. The chain links TRBV2 to TRBJ2-7; D not resolved. The ends were cut back, 3 bases at V and 4 bases at J, with 7 bases in the middle. Germline V lookup: CDR1 SNHLY, CDR2 FYNNEI. CDR3 length: 12 amino acids. DNA of the CDR3: TGTGCCAGCAGTGATCCGCGGTACGAGCAGTACTTC. The encoded protein is CASSDPRYEQYF.

This clonotype occurred many times. This sequence joins TRBV20-1 and TRBJ2-3; D gene ambiguous. Germline CDR1 reads DFQATT; CDR2 reads SNEGSKA (reference sequence). The CDR3 runs 16 residues. V lost 2 bases to trimming and J lost 1 base, with 16 bases between them. This CDR3 reads CSARYYRVEGTDTQYF. The CDR3 DNA is TGCAGTGCTAGATACTATAGGGTGGAAGGCACAGATACGCAGTATTTT.

This clonotype has a count of ten or more. J is TRBJ2-7 and V is TRBV20-1; 9 nucleotides agree with TRBD2. The V gene's germline CDR1 is DFQATT and CDR2 SNEGSKA (reference sequence). V was clipped by 2 bases and J by 6 bases; unmatched bases: 11. This CDR3 spans 15 amino acids. Here the CDR3 DNA reads TGCAGTGCTAGATCGGGACTAGCAGGAGGAACCGAGCAGTACTTC. Encoded protein: CSARSGLAGGTEQYF.

This clonotype was seen many times. The chain carries TRBV19 and TRBJ2-3; D perhaps matches TRBD2 (6 bases). This CDR3 has 15 residues. CDR1 and CDR2 from the germline V gene are LNHDA and SQIVND (reference sequence). The ends were cut back, 8 bases at V and 1 base at J, with 16 bases in the middle. The CDR3 DNA reads TGTGCCAGTCACGGGGCAGCGGGTGGCACAGATACGCAGTATTTT. Its protein product is CASHGAAGGTDTQYF.

This clonotype was counted many times. This chain links TRBV19 with TRBJ2-1; D unresolved. The germline V gene has CDR1 LNHDA and CDR2 SQIVND (reference sequence). The CDR3 has 13 residues. The V and J ends lost 1 base and 3 bases respectively, with 4 bases between them. The CDR3 here is CASSIVGYNEQFF. The CDR3 DNA follows: TGTGCCAGTAGTATAGTCGGCTACAATGAGCAGTTCTTC.

This rearrangement joins TRBV20-1 to TRBJ1-4; TRBD1 agrees at 7 bases. Trimming at V came to 5 bases and at J to 3 bases, leaving 3 bases not matched to a gene. CDR1 DFQATT and CDR2 SNEGSKA come from the germline V gene (reference sequence). The CDR3 is made up of 13 amino acids. This chain's CDR3 is CSALTGSNEKLFF. The CDR3 DNA reads TGCAGTGCTTTGACAGGGTCTAATGAAAAACTGTTTTTT.